This T cell receptor (beta chain) was captured in a study of molecular identifiers for immune sequencing clone quantification. This CDR3 has 15 amino acids. J lost 3 bases, V lost 4 bases, and 12 bases had no gene match. CDR1 SQVTM and CDR2 ANQGSEA come from the germline V gene. With listed TCR primers and previously described methods, bulk TCR libraries were prepared. TCRdb ran MiXCR on the PCR reads and lists one entry per CDR3 protein. Among about 630,000 distinct CDR3 sequences listed, less than 30% were seen once. This clonotype was seen at least ten times. The sample taken for sequencing was naive CD8+ T cells from blood, with Jurkat cell RNA spiked in. Subset noted: FACS-sorted CD8+CD4-CCR7+CD45RA+ naive T cells. The V gene is TRBV29-1, the J gene TRBJ2-7, with 7 bases aligning to TRBD1. This TCR was sampled from a human donor in good health. Some libraries in this study had Jurkat cell RNA spiked in. The CDR3 nucleotides are TGCAGCGTTGTCCCTGGGTCGACAGGGAGCTACGAGCAGTACTTC. Translation: CSVVPGSTGSYEQYF.